Described below is a single TCR beta chain sequence and its context. Trimming left V 4 bases short and J 3 bases short, with 16 bases between. The CDR3 is 14 residues long. The germline gives CDR1 SQVTM, CDR2 ANQGSEA. Clones were read by immunoSEQ multiplex PCR, and TCRdb kept only the in-frame ones, dropping some. The data show around 150,000 clones, around 92% seen once. The data are from a study of blood T cell repertoires in COVID-19. J is TRBJ2-7 and V is TRBV29-1, with D perhaps matching TRBD1 (6 bases). This receptor was identified in a man aged 60 to 69 with acute or convalescent COVID-19. Sample: peripheral blood. The CDR3 region is CSVAIGAGDYEQYF. CDR3 nucleotides: TGCAGCGTTGCGATTGGGGCAGGGGACTACGAGCAGTACTTC.